Reported below is one T cell receptor beta chain. Assay: immunoSEQ multiplex PCR; the TCRdb copy retains only in-frame clones and omits some. The sample holds roughly 84,000 clones, around 80% seen once. This specimen belongs to a study of blood T cell repertoires in COVID-19. Study at large: There were acute and convalescent COVID-19 samples, and they came from the United States, Italy and Spain.

V lost 10 bases, J lost 2 bases, and 14 bases stayed unmatched. The germline CDR1 and CDR2 sequences are MRHNA and SNTAGT. The CDR3 runs to 15 residues. This rearrangement joins TRBV6-4 to TRBJ2-7; 7 positions match TRBD2. Sequenced material: peripheral blood. The receptor's source is a woman between 35 and 50 years old with active or convalescent COVID-19. In nucleotides, the CDR3 is TGTGCCACCCGAGGGAAAGCGGGGAACGCCTACGAGCAGTACTTC. Translating it yields CATRGKAGNAYEQYF.